This TCR beta chain derives from a study of PD-L1 blockade in urothelial cancer. Study information: Patients began atezolizumab, 1,200 mg intravenously every 3 weeks, at some point between 2012 and 2014. Study patients had been treated with 0 to 3 previous chemotherapy regimens. Analysis of the blood was performed 3 weeks (second dose) and 6 weeks after treatment start.

As for time point: peripheral blood 6 weeks after treatment start. Only in-frame clones appear in the TCRdb table, and some are missing; sequencing was by immunoSEQ multiplex PCR. The top ten hold 3.5% to 4.5% of the sample, which has some 110,000 clones, around 93% seen once. J lost 6 bases, V lost 4 bases, and 14 bases had no gene match. Germline lookup yields CDR1 SGDLS and CDR2 YYNGEE. The length of the CDR3 is 16 residues. This rearrangement joins TRBV9 to TRBJ2-3, with 7 bases fitting TRBD1. The clonotype was recovered from a man aged 60 to 75 with urothelial cancer. This material consisted of PBMCs, taken around atezolizumab (anti-PD-L1) treatment. The CDR3 reads CASSSQGPLVGDTQYF. DNA for the CDR3: TGTGCCAGCAGCTCACAGGGGCCACTGGTCGGCGATACGCAGTATTTT.